This T cell receptor (beta chain) was obtained from a study of cytomegalovirus exposure and HLA in healthy donors. Per the germline V gene, CDR1 is SQVTM and CDR2 is ANQGSEA. The CDR3 consists of 12 residues. V lost 2 bases and J lost 5, with 9 bases in between. Assay: immunoSEQ multiplex PCR; the TCRdb copy retains only in-frame clones and omits some. The table lists 55,000 to 75,000 clones, 91% of them singletons. This TCR was recovered from a man younger than 35 in good health and CMV-seronegative. This sequence joins TRBV29-1 and TRBJ2-5; D is unclear. What was sequenced was PBMCs. The DNA for the CDR3 is TGCAGCGTTGAAAAAGAGGAGGAGACCCAGTACTTC. The encoded protein is CSVEKEEETQYF.